This T cell receptor beta chain was identified in a study of identifying expanded T cells in peripheral blood. Findings and limits, study-wide: Two-week clone count variance significantly increased as total template count grew. Roughly 1.1 clones differed between technical replicates, versus around 16 and 19 over time.

Generated by immunoSEQ multiplex PCR, the TCRdb table keeps only in-frame clones and is missing some. Among some 95,000 clones listed, over 75% were seen once. Germline CDR1 is KGHSH and CDR2 is LQKENI. Deletions cut 0 bases from V and 2 bases from J, with 5 bases between. This CDR3 has 15 residues. During the collection period, no donor immune events like infections were recorded. As for this clone: Its antigen is undetermined.

The sample taken for sequencing was blood. The V call is TRBV18, the J call TRBJ2-6; no clear D gene. The sequence was collected from a person aged 18-69 years in good health. The CDR3, as DNA: TGTGCCAGCTCACCACCTGTACCTGGGGCCAACGTCCTGACTTTC. The encoded protein is CASSPPVPGANVLTF.